The 20 T cell receptor beta chains in this list originate from one sample, sequenced in a study of blood T cell repertoires in COVID-19 (TCRdb year 2020). Library generation was performed with the immunoSEQ multiplex PCR assay. The table was pulled from immuneACCESS by TCRdb, which kept in-frame rearrangements only. Such tables lose some clones; where checked, under half of the loss comes from unresolved V genes, and the rest has no known cause. This sample is represented by 150,000 to 250,000 clones; approximately 83% of them were singletons. The ten largest make up 6.5% to 9.5% of the sample. The sequenced sample was PBMCs or T cells enriched from blood (not recorded which). Receptor source: a man aged 35 to 55 who had recovered from COVID-19.

The chain employs TRBV6-1 and TRBJ2-5, with a possible D match to TRBD1 (7 bases). Trimming took 1 base from V and 3 from J, leaving 12 bases between them. The CDR3 extends over 15 amino acids. Germline CDR1 MNHNS, CDR2 SASEGT. CDR3: CASSEEEGAEETQYF. Here the CDR3 DNA reads TGTGCCAGCAGTGAAGAGGAGGGGGCGGAAGAGACCCAGTACTTC.

This sequence joins TRBV5-1 and TRBJ2-2; TRBD2 aligns across 10 bases. The length of the CDR3 is 16 residues. The junction had 7 bases not matched to a gene; V was cut back by 2 bases and J by 6 bases. Germline-derived CDR1 and CDR2 are SGHRS and YFSETQ. The CDR3 DNA reads as TGCGCCAGCAGCTTTAGGACTAGCGGTCGTCCCGGGGAGCTGTTTTTT. It encodes CASSFRTSGRPGELFF.

The rearrangement joins TRBV15 to TRBJ2-3; TRBD2 agrees at 9 bases. CDR1 is LNHNV and CDR2 is YYDKDF in the germline V gene (reference sequence). Germline trimming cut 3 bases from V and 6 bases from J; bases unmatched to any gene: 4. CDR3 length: 14 residues. CDR3 DNA sequence: TGTGCCACCAGCAGGGGACTAGCCACCGATACGCAGTATTTT. Amino acids: CATSRGLATDTQYF.

V is TRBV4-3 and J is TRBJ2-3; no reliable D call. CDR3 size: 15 residues. The germline V gene has CDR1 LGHNA and CDR2 YSLEER. With 4 bases removed from V and 2 bases from J, the gap between germline ends came to 13 bases. Here the CDR3 reads CASSPRWSLTDTQYF. Written as DNA, the CDR3 is TGCGCCAGCAGCCCCCGGTGGAGCCTCACAGATACGCAGTATTTT.

This clone was found once. CDR3 nucleotide sequence: TGTGCCAGCAGCCCTTCGGGGGTGGCTTTCTTT. It yields the protein CASSPSGVAFF. J is TRBJ1-1 and V is TRBV12-3 or TRBV12-4, with D maybe TRBD1 (5 bases). The ends were cut back, 6 bases at V and 11 bases at J, with 13 bases in the middle. This CDR3 spans 11 amino acids.

The chain joins TRBV11-1 to TRBJ2-5, with D possibly matching TRBD2 (5 bases). This CDR3 has 12 amino acids. Per germline, CDR1 SGHAT and CDR2 FQDESV (reference sequence). V lost 6 bases and J lost 3, with 8 bases in between. The CDR3, as DNA: TGTGCCAGCAGTCCGGGGAAAGAGACCCAGTACTTC. Translating gives CASSPGKETQYF.

This clone was recorded a few times. The chain combines TRBV10-3 with TRBJ2-5; 9 bases are a match to TRBD2. This CDR3 region has 13 residues. J lost 3 bases, V lost 8 bases, and 4 bases had no gene match. The germline V gene has CDR1 ENHRY and CDR2 SYGVKD. CDR3 region: CAISSGEEETQYF. CDR3 nucleotides: TGTGCCATCTCTAGCGGGGAGGAAGAGACCCAGTACTTC.

This rearrangement joins TRBV12-3 or TRBV12-4 to TRBJ1-1; 7 bases map to TRBD1. The length of the CDR3 is 12 residues. V was pared by 6 bases and J by 4 bases, with 2 bases of the junction left unmatched. In nucleotides, the CDR3 is TGTGCCAGCAGCAACAGGGGCACTGAAGCTTTCTTT. Protein product: CASSNRGTEAFF.

The J gene is TRBJ2-5, the V gene TRBV4-2; D not certain. The V gene's germline CDR1 is LGHNA and CDR2 YNFKEQ. The ends were cut back, 0 bases at V and 11 bases at J, with 10 bases in the middle. This CDR3 has 12 residues. CDR3 region: CASSQDFQAQYF. Written as DNA, the CDR3 is TGTGCCAGCAGCCAAGATTTCCAGGCACAGTACTTC.

The genes are TRBV5-1 and TRBJ1-5, with D perhaps matching TRBD1 (6 bases). The germline V gene encodes CDR1 SGHRS and CDR2 YFSETQ. There are 15 residues in the CDR3. Trimming shortened V by 0 bases and J by 7 bases, and 14 bases separated the two germline ends. CDR3 sequence (DNA): TGCGCCAGCAGCTTGGGTCCAGGGGCCTGGCAGCCCCAGCATTTT. Protein product: CASSLGPGAWQPQHF.

The genes are TRBV4-2 and TRBJ2-1, with TRBD2 matching 13 bases. Germline assignment: CDR1 LGHNA and CDR2 YNFKEQ. The trim removed 0 bases at V and 8 bases at J, leaving 10 bases unmatched. CDR3 length: 18 residues. Here the CDR3 reads CASSQDLPGLAGKYEQFF. For the CDR3, the DNA is TGTGCCAGCAGCCAAGATCTTCCGGGACTAGCGGGGAAGTATGAGCAGTTCTTC.

This rearrangement joins TRBV5-8 to TRBJ1-5; D unresolved. From germline, CDR1 is SGHTS and CDR2 YDEGEE. Deletions cut 4 bases from V and 1 base from J, with 9 bases between. The CDR3 totals 14 residues. DNA of the CDR3: TGTGCCAGCAGCCGCGGTGAGAGCAATCAGCCCCAGCATTTT. The encoded protein is CASSRGESNQPQHF.

This chain joins TRBV10-3 and TRBJ2-7; D may be TRBD1 (6 bases). The CDR3 spans 14 residues. V was clipped by 5 bases and J by 7 bases, with 18 bases between them. Per the germline V gene, CDR1 is ENHRY and CDR2 is SYGVKD. The CDR3 bases are TGTGCCATCAGTCGAAACAGGGAAGTGGGGGAGCAGTACTTC. It is translated as CAISRNREVGEQYF.

CDR3 nucleotide sequence: TGTGCCAGCAGGTTTACAGGGGAAGCTTTCTTT. Residues: CASRFTGEAFF. The chain carries TRBV11-2 and TRBJ1-1; possible D gene TRBD1, 6 bases. The V end lost 6 bases, the J end lost 8 bases, and 10 bases lay between the germline ends. CDR1 SGHAT and CDR2 FQNNGV come from the germline V gene. The CDR3 is 11 residues long.

V gene TRBV7-2 combines with J gene TRBJ1-5; no definite D call. V was trimmed by 2 bases and J by 6 bases, leaving 14 bases between them. Germline CDR1 and CDR2: SGHTA and FQGNSA. This CDR3 region has 15 residues. CDR3 sequence: CASSLKGGNRQPQHF. CDR3 in DNA: TGTGCCAGCAGCTTAAAGGGAGGGAACCGTCAGCCCCAGCATTTT. The entire variable domain, with the rest obtained from reference TRBV7-2 and TRBJ1-5, is as follows: GAGVSQSPSNKVTEKGKDVELRCDPISGHTALYWYRQSLGQGLEFLIYFQGNSAPDKSGLPSDRFSAERTGGSVSTLTIQRTQQEDSAVYLCASSLKGGNRQPQHFGDGTRLSIL.

This clone has only one observation. CDR3 sequence reads: CASSSDDRAGGYTF. The CDR3 DNA is TGTGCCAGCAGCTCTGACGACAGGGCTGGCGGCTACACCTTC. The chain employs TRBV5-4 and TRBJ1-2; TRBD1 matches 7 bases. This CDR3 contains 14 residues. From germline, CDR1 is SGHNT and CDR2 YYREEE (reference sequence). J lost 8 bases, V lost 3 bases, and 10 bases had no gene match. Full variable domain (remainder filled in from reference TRBV5-4 and TRBJ1-2): ETGVTQSPTHLIKTRGQQVTLRCSSQSGHNTVSWYQQALGQGPQFIFQYYREEENGRGNFPPRFSGLQFPNYSSELNVNALELDDSALYLCASSSDDRAGGYTFGSGTRLTVV.

In DNA form, the CDR3 reads TGTGCCAGCAGCGCGGCCGCGGGTAATTCACCCCTCCACTTT. It yields the protein CASSAAAGNSPLHF. V is TRBV6-5 and J is TRBJ1-6; no clear D gene. Trimming left V 6 bases short and J 6 bases short, with 12 bases between. Germline V gene sequence: CDR1 MNHEY, CDR2 SVGAGI. The CDR3 has 14 residues.

This rearrangement joins TRBV28 to TRBJ1-2, with TRBD1 as a possible D gene (6 bases). Germline-derived CDR1 and CDR2 are MDHEN and SYDVKM. This CDR3 has 13 amino acids. Between the trimmed V and J ends, which lost 9 bases and 2 bases, there was a span of 13 bases. The chain's CDR3 is CASRGGGNYGYTF. CDR3 DNA: TGTGCCAGTCGGGGTGGGGGCAACTATGGCTACACCTTC.

This sequence joins TRBV7-6 and TRBJ2-1; 10 bases align to TRBD1. Germline CDR1 and CDR2: SGHVS and FNYEAQ. CDR3 length: 17 residues. V was clipped by 2 bases and J by 4 bases; unmatched bases: 8. The CDR3 sequence: CASSLPRQGARYNEQFF. CDR3 DNA: TGTGCCAGCAGCTTACCTAGACAGGGGGCGAGATACAATGAGCAGTTCTTC.

The CDR3 DNA reads as TGTGCCAGCAGTGACTCTTATTCGAGAATTCCTCCTCGCTCTGGAAACACCATATATTTT. Translated, it gives CASSDSYSRIPPRSGNTIYF. The rearrangement joins TRBV6-4 to TRBJ1-3; no reliable D call. V lost 0 bases to trimming and J lost 0 bases, with 21 bases between them. The CDR3 sequence is 20 residues long. CDR1 and CDR2 (germline): MRHNA, SNTAGT.